These 19 T cell receptor beta chains came from one sample sequenced in a study of T cells in Graves' hyperthyroidism and ophthalmopathy. Regions amplified from RNA transcripts were the TCR beta CDR3 regions. The study used the HTBI primer set for a first-round RT-PCR of the TCR CDR3. Each CDR3 protein gets one entry after TCRdb re-called the multiplex PCR reads with MiXCR. Of 550,000 to 600,000 distinct CDR3 sequences listed, 14% were seen once; the top ten hold around 7%. Material: blood. The receptors shown here come from a young woman with Graves' ophthalmopathy.

This chain connects TRBV15 to TRBJ2-5, with TRBD2 identical over 7 bases. The ends lost 0 bases at V and 7 bases at J; junction bases unmatched: 14. The CDR3 has 17 residues. Germline V gene data show CDR1 as LNHNV and CDR2 as YYDKDF (reference sequence). The CDR3 loop is CATSREGPGGGRGTQYF. CDR3 bases: TGTGCCACCAGCAGAGAGGGGCCGGGTGGCGGGAGAGGGACCCAGTACTTC.

This clonotype was counted many times. J is TRBJ2-3 and V is TRBV7-6, with 7 nucleotides matching TRBD1. J gave up 2 bases and V 5 bases, and 13 bases lay outside the gene matches. CDR1 SGHVS and CDR2 FNYEAQ come from the germline V gene. The CDR3 contains 17 residues. CDR3 nucleotide sequence: TGTGCCAGCAGCCCTAGGGTGGGACAGCACCTCACAGATACGCAGTATTTT. It encodes CASSPRVGQHLTDTQYF.

This clonotype was recorded many times. The V gene is TRBV7-9, the J gene TRBJ2-7, with 7 nucleotides matching TRBD2. CDR1 and CDR2 from the germline V gene are SEHNR and FQNEAQ (reference sequence). Trimming took 0 bases from V and 2 from J; bases not matched to a gene: 10. CDR3 length: 17 residues. The CDR3 nucleotides are TGTGCCAGCAGCTTAGCATGGGGCGGGAGCAAGACCTACGAGCAGTACTTC. It specifies CASSLAWGGSKTYEQYF.

This clonotype has ten or more counts. The chain has TRBV19 and TRBJ2-7, with a tentative D call TRBD1 (6 bases). The germline gives CDR1 LNHDA, CDR2 SQIVND (reference sequence). The length of the CDR3 is 15 residues. Trimming took 3 bases from V and 3 from J, leaving 15 bases between them. The CDR3 loop is CASSIGWTEVYEQYF. For the CDR3, the DNA is TGTGCCAGTAGTATCGGTTGGACAGAGGTCTACGAGCAGTACTTC.

This clonotype was detected only a few times. This chain joins TRBV2 and TRBJ2-7; the match to TRBD1 covers 12 bases. V gave up 8 bases and J gave up 5 bases; unmatched junction bases: 13. This CDR3 is built from 16 residues. Germline V gives CDR1 SNHLY, CDR2 FYNNEI. This chain's CDR3 is CASRQPGQGAFNEQYF. The CDR3 region has the DNA TGTGCCAGCCGTCAGCCGGGACAGGGGGCTTTCAACGAGCAGTACTTC. Complete variable domain (other parts from reference TRBV2 and TRBJ2-7): EPEVTQTPSHQVTQMGQEVILRCVPISNHLYFYWYRQILGQKVEFLVSFYNNEISEKSEIFDDQFSVERPDGSNFTLKIRSTKLEDSAMYFCASRQPGQGAFNEQYFGPGTRLTVT.

This clonotype was counted ten times or more. The V and J genes are TRBV7-8 and TRBJ2-7; 8 nucleotides match TRBD2. V lost 2 bases and J lost 6; bases outside the gene matches: 6. The CDR3 length is 14 residues. Per the germline V gene, CDR1 is SGHVS and CDR2 is FQNEAQ. The CDR3: CASSLIREGREQYF. Written as DNA, the CDR3 is TGTGCCAGCAGCTTAATACGGGAGGGCCGCGAGCAGTACTTC.

The chain has TRBV12-3 or TRBV12-4 and TRBJ1-6; D is unclear. Trimming stripped 6 bases from V and 0 bases from J, with 12 bases between. There are 16 residues in the CDR3. The CDR3 region has the DNA TGTGCCAGCAGCTCAGGCTTACTCTCCTATAATTCACCCCTCCACTTT. Translating it yields CASSSGLLSYNSPLHF.

The rearrangement joins TRBV5-1 to TRBJ2-1, with 7 bases identical to TRBD2. The CDR3 has 19 residues. Germline V gene lookup returns CDR1 SGHRS and CDR2 YFSETQ. V trimming: 0 bases; J trimming: 1 base; junction bases outside the gene matches: 13. This CDR3 is CASSLAKGLLTVSYNEQFF. The CDR3 bases are TGCGCCAGCAGCTTGGCCAAGGGACTACTCACCGTTTCCTACAATGAGCAGTTCTTC.

This clonotype came up a few times. This chain joins TRBV12-3 or TRBV12-4 and TRBJ2-7; D may be TRBD1 or TRBD2 (5 bases each). The CDR3 loop spans 14 amino acids. The V and J ends lost 5 bases and 3 bases respectively, with 14 bases between them. The CDR3 spells CASSTTGRRYEQYF. The CDR3 nucleotides are TGTGCCAGCAGTACGACGGGACGGCGCTACGAGCAGTACTTC.

In this sample, this clonotype turned up many times. The V gene is TRBV27, the J gene TRBJ2-1; D perhaps matches TRBD1 (5 bases). The CDR3 totals 14 residues. V was clipped by 3 bases and J by 6 bases, with 12 bases between them. CDR1 MNHEY and CDR2 SMNVEV come from the germline V gene (reference sequence). The CDR3 coding sequence is TGTGCCAGCAGTTTGGGGCCGATACGCAATGAGCAGTTCTTC. This gives the protein CASSLGPIRNEQFF.

Turning to this clonotype: One junction end disagrees with the germline gene, perhaps due to a read error. The genes are TRBV2 and TRBJ2-3; no firm D call. Germline CDR1 is SNHLY and CDR2 is FYNNEI. CDR3 length equals 14 residues. CDR3 nucleotide sequence: TGTGTCAGCAGTGAATTTTGGGGCACAGATACGCAGTATTTT. Its protein is CVSSEFWGTDTQYF.

This clonotype has a count of ten or more. V usage is TRBV20-1 and J usage is TRBJ2-2, with D unclear. Trimming shortened V by 3 bases and J by 1 base, and 12 bases separated the two germline ends. This CDR3 spans 15 amino acids. Per the germline V gene, CDR1 is DFQATT and CDR2 is SNEGSKA (reference sequence). CDR3 in DNA: TGCAGTGCTAGCCCGCAAGATGGGAACACCGGGGAGCTGTTTTTT. This sequence encodes CSASPQDGNTGELFF.

This clonotype has only a few counts. This chain links TRBV27 with TRBJ2-3; D perhaps matches TRBD1 (5 bases). The CDR3 loop spans 11 amino acids. Germline CDR1 reads MNHEY; CDR2 reads SMNVEV (reference sequence). V lost 9 bases and J lost 4, with 8 bases in between. The CDR3 DNA reads TGTGCCAGTAGGGGTCCAGATACGCAGTATTTT. This translates into CASRGPDTQYF.

In its sample, this clonotype was seen many times. V usage is TRBV29-1 and J usage is TRBJ2-3, with a possible D match to TRBD2 (6 bases). This CDR3 comprises 14 residues. The germline CDR1 and CDR2 sequences are SQVTM and ANQGSEA. V was trimmed by 4 bases and J by 4 bases, leaving 15 bases between them. CDR3 amino acids: CSVGGGEAADTQYF. The CDR3 DNA reads as TGCAGCGTTGGAGGTGGGGAGGCCGCAGATACGCAGTATTTT.

This clonotype has only a few counts. V usage is TRBV14 and J usage is TRBJ2-1; TRBD2 aligns across 7 bases. Germline lookup yields CDR1 SGHDN and CDR2 FVKESK. Trimming took 6 bases from V and 4 from J; bases not matched to a gene: 3. The CDR3 length is 13 residues. CDR3 in DNA: TGTGCCAGCAGTAAAGCGGGATACAATGAGCAGTTCTTC. Translated: CASSKAGYNEQFF.

There are many counts of this clonotype. V gene TRBV20-1 combines with J gene TRBJ2-2; D ambiguous. Per germline, CDR1 DFQATT and CDR2 SNEGSKA (reference sequence). There are 13 residues in the CDR3. The V end lost 1 base, the J end lost 2 bases, and 5 bases lay between the germline ends. The DNA for the CDR3 is TGCAGTGCTAGAGGACGTAACACCGGGGAGCTGTTTTTT. This encodes CSARGRNTGELFF.

J is TRBJ2-5 and V is TRBV7-3, with D possibly TRBD2 on 6 matching bases. The CDR3 runs to 16 residues. The germline CDR1 and CDR2 sequences are SGHTA and FQGTGA. V was trimmed by 1 base and J by 5 bases, leaving 17 bases between them. The CDR3 spells CASSLNGGNGRETQYF. In DNA, the CDR3 is TGTGCCAGCAGCTTAAACGGAGGGAATGGACGGGAGACCCAGTACTTC.

This clonotype has only a few counts. The chain joins TRBV2 to TRBJ1-1, with D uncertain. Germline values: CDR1 SNHLY, CDR2 FYNNEI. With 3 bases removed from V and 8 bases from J, the gap between germline ends came to 7 bases. The CDR3 is 11 residues long. CDR3 residues: CASSEDREAFF. Written as DNA, the CDR3 is TGTGCCAGCAGTGAGGATCGGGAAGCTTTCTTT.

This clonotype was seen at least ten times. This rearrangement joins TRBV7-2 to TRBJ2-7, with a weak D call TRBD1 (6 bases). With 8 bases removed from V and 0 bases from J, the gap between germline ends came to 14 bases. The CDR3 totals 14 residues. The germline CDR1 and CDR2 sequences are SGHTA and FQGNSA. CDR3 region: CASRTGSSSYEQYF. The CDR3 DNA sequence: TGTGCCAGCCGAACAGGGAGCAGCTCCTACGAGCAGTACTTC. The full variable domain, completed using reference TRBV7-2 and TRBJ2-7, is GAGVSQSPSNKVTEKGKDVELRCDPISGHTALYWYRQSLGQGLEFLIYFQGNSAPDKSGLPSDRFSAERTGGSVSTLTIQRTQQEDSAVYLCASRTGSSSYEQYFGPGTRLTVT.